This TCR beta chain is from a study of T cell responses to AZD1222 COVID-19 vaccine. Study-wide points: Nearly half of the spike-specific TCRs reportedly recognize variant regions that carry no mutations.

About this clone itself: Its cognate antigen is unknown.

V shed 1 base and J 6 bases; nucleotides not matched to a gene: 7. The length of the CDR3 is 15 residues. Germline CDR1 is SGHNT and CDR2 is YYREEE (reference sequence). This table comes from immunoSEQ multiplex PCR, and its TCRdb copy is limited to in-frame clones, with some not included. This sample has tens of thousands of clones, with roughly 86% found just once. V gene TRBV5-4 combines with J gene TRBJ2-1, with 7 positions matching TRBD1. Sequencing used peripheral blood, obtained on day 0 of AZD1222 vaccination. This receptor was identified in an adult in good health. This CDR3 is CASSLSTGDGNEQFF. The DNA for the CDR3 is TGTGCCAGCAGCTTGTCTACAGGGGACGGCAATGAGCAGTTCTTC.